A single sample gave rise to the 12 T cell receptor beta chains below, sequenced in a study of cytomegalovirus exposure and HLA in healthy donors. Primers included in the PCR were 60 Vbeta and 13 Jbeta primers. Generated by immunoSEQ multiplex PCR, the TCRdb table keeps only in-frame clones and is missing some. The profile covers over 100,000 clones, with more than 65% appearing a single time and approximately 10% taken by the ten largest. Input material: PBMCs. The receptors shown here come from a man aged 35 to 55 in good health and CMV-seropositive.

The J gene is TRBJ1-5, the V gene TRBV4-3; D ambiguous. Trimming took 2 bases from V and 2 from J, leaving 4 bases between them. Germline values: CDR1 LGHNA, CDR2 YSLEER. CDR3 length equals 13 residues. CDR3 loop: CASSQSGNQPQHF. CDR3 DNA: TGCGCCAGCAGCCAATCGGGCAATCAGCCCCAGCATTTT.

The chain employs TRBV5-1 and TRBJ2-1, with a weak D call TRBD2 (5 bases). This CDR3 comprises 14 residues. With 0 bases removed from V and 8 bases from J, the gap between germline ends came to 12 bases. Germline CDR1 and CDR2: SGHRS and YFSETQ. CDR3 region: CASSLVGGFDEQFF. The CDR3 nucleotides read TGCGCCAGCAGCTTGGTGGGCGGGTTCGATGAGCAGTTCTTC.

The V and J genes are TRBV7-9 and TRBJ2-1; D possibly corresponds to TRBD1 (6 bases). Germline V gene lookup returns CDR1 SEHNR and CDR2 FQNEAQ (reference sequence). Trimming took 5 bases from V and 3 from J, leaving 11 bases between them. This CDR3 contains 14 residues. CDR3 in amino acids: CASSQQGNYNEQFF. The DNA of the CDR3 is TGTGCCAGCAGCCAACAGGGAAACTACAATGAGCAGTTCTTC.

V and J are TRBV4-3 and TRBJ2-7; D perhaps matches TRBD2 (6 bases). The CDR3 extends over 15 amino acids. Deletions cut 0 bases from V and 4 bases from J, with 13 bases between. Looked up from germline, CDR1 is LGHNA and CDR2 is YSLEER. The CDR3 DNA reads as TGCGCCAGCAGCCAAGATGGGACTTCGCCTTACGAGCAGTACTTC. Amino acids: CASSQDGTSPYEQYF.

V and J are TRBV19 and TRBJ2-5; 8 positions match TRBD1. With V trimmed by 3 bases and J by 5 bases, 2 bases remained unmatched. Germline V CDR1 and CDR2: LNHDA, SQIVND (reference sequence). The length of the CDR3 is 13 residues. CDR3 in amino acids: CASSMGQEETQYF. The CDR3, as DNA: TGTGCCAGTAGTATGGGACAGGAGGAGACCCAGTACTTC.

The V and J genes are TRBV30 and TRBJ1-5, with TRBD1 identical over 7 bases. This CDR3 has 14 residues. Germline loops: CDR1 GTSNPN, CDR2 SVGIG (reference sequence). J lost 5 bases, V lost 0 bases, and 4 bases had no gene match. CDR3 amino acids: CAWSVTGVDQPQHF. CDR3 bases: TGTGCCTGGAGTGTTACAGGGGTCGATCAGCCCCAGCATTTT.

This clone was seen repeatedly, ten times or more. The rearrangement uses TRBV21-1 and TRBJ1-2; TRBD1, as called in the table, went unchecked against the DNA. TRBV21-1 is described as a pseudogene. This CDR3 comprises 16 residues. The CDR3: CASSIGTADSNYGYTF. The CDR3 DNA is TGTGCCAGCAGCATAGGGACAGCCGATTCTAACTATGGCTACACCTTC.

The J gene is TRBJ2-7, the V gene TRBV28; no definite D call. The CDR3 spans 13 residues. Trimming shortened V by 5 bases and J by 0 bases, and 8 bases separated the two germline ends. The V gene's germline CDR1 is MDHEN and CDR2 SYDVKM. This CDR3 reads CASSLGTSYEQYF. The CDR3 coding sequence is TGTGCCAGCAGTCTAGGTACCTCCTACGAGCAGTACTTC.

The V and J genes are TRBV7-5 and TRBJ1-1. TRBV7-5 is deemed a pseudogene. This CDR3 spans 15 amino acids. The DNA for the CDR3 is TGTGCCAGAAGCGGACCCGGGGTCTCGGACACTGAAGCTTTCTTT. This codes for CARSGPGVSDTEAFF.

The gene calls are TRBV28 and TRBJ2-1; TRBD2 matches 8 bases. V lost 5 bases, J lost 6 bases, and 9 bases stayed unmatched. CDR1 and CDR2 (germline): MDHEN, SYDVKM. This CDR3 region has 15 residues. The CDR3 loop reads CASSNLNRGGNEQFF. The CDR3, as DNA: TGTGCCAGCAGTAACCTGAACCGGGGGGGCAATGAGCAGTTCTTC.

J is TRBJ1-1 and V is TRBV28, with a possible D match to TRBD1 (6 bases). The germline V gene has CDR1 MDHEN and CDR2 SYDVKM. The CDR3 spans 14 residues. Trimming cost V 6 bases and J 4 bases, with 15 bases left between them. The CDR3 spells CASSLNTGFTEAFF. The CDR3 DNA is TGTGCCAGCAGCCTGAATACAGGGTTCACTGAAGCTTTCTTT.

The CDR3, as DNA: TGCGCCAGCAGCCACTCGACAGGGCGGAACACCGGGGAGCTGTTTTTT. It codes for CASSHSTGRNTGELFF. The chain has TRBV4-3 and TRBJ2-2, with 7 bases fitting TRBD1. The CDR3 contains 16 residues. Germline V gene sequence: CDR1 LGHNA, CDR2 YSLEER. V lost 3 bases, J lost 1 base, and 5 bases stayed unmatched.